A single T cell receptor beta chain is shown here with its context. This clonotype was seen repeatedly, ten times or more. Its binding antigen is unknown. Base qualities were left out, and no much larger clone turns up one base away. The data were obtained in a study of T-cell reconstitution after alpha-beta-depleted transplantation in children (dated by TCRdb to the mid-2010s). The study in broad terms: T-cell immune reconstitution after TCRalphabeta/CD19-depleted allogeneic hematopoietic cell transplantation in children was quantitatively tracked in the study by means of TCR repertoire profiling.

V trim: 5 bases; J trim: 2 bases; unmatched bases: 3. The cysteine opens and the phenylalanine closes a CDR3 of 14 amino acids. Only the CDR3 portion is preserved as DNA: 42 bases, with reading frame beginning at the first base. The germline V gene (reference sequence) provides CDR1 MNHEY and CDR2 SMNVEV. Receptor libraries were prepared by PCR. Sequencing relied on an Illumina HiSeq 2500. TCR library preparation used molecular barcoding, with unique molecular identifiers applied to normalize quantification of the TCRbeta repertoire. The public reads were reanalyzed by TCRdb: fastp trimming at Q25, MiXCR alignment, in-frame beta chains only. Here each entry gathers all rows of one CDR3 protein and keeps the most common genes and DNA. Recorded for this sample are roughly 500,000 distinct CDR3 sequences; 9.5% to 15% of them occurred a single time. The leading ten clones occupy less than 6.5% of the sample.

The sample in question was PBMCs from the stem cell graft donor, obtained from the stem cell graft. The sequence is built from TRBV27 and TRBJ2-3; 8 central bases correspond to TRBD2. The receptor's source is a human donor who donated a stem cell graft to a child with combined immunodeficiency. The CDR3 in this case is CASSVTSDTDTQYF. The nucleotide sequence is TGTGCCAGCAGTGTGACTAGCGACACAGATACGCAGTATTTT.